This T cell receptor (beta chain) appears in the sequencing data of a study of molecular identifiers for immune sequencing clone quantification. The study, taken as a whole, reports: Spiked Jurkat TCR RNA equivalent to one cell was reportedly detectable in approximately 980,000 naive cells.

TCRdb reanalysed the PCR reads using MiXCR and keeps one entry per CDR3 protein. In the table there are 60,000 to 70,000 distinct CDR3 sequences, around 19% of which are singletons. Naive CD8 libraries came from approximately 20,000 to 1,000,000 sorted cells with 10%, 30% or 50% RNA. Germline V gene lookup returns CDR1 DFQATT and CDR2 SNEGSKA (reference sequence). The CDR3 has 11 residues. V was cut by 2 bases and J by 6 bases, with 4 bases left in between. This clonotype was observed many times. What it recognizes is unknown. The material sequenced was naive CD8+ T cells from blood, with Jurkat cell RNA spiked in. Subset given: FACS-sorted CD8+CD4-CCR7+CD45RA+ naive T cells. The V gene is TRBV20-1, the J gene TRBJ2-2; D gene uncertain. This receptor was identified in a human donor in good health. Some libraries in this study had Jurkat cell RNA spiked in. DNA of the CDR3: TGCAGTGCTAGAAGGGCCGGGGAGCTGTTTTTT. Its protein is CSARRAGELFF.